The 5 T cell receptor beta chains below come from one sample, sequenced in a study of graft-versus-host responses after intestinal transplantation. For these TCRs, the target antigens are not known. TCRdb's copy holds only in-frame clones and misses some; the assay was immunoSEQ multiplex PCR. The table records 70,000 to 75,000 clones, around 92% of them present only once. Here the sequenced sample was unstimulated CD8+ T cells sorted from spleen or lymph node cells, taken before intestinal transplant. These receptors were taken from a human donor who received an intestinal transplant.

V usage is TRBV15 and J usage is TRBJ2-7; 11 bases line up with TRBD2. Germline-derived CDR1 and CDR2 are LNHNV and YYDKDF (reference sequence). This CDR3 is built from 18 residues. The V gene end was trimmed by 0 bases and the J gene end by 2 bases; junction bases not matched to a gene: 9. In nucleotides, the CDR3 is TGTGCCACCAGCAGAGATCCCCCGGGACTAGCGGAGACCTACGAGCAGTACTTC. This sequence encodes CATSRDPPGLAETYEQYF.

By share, this clone ranks as medium-sized. V and J are TRBV6-4 and TRBJ2-3, with 11 bases matching TRBD2. Trimming at V came to 0 bases and at J to 4 bases, leaving 0 bases not matched to a gene. This CDR3 has 15 residues. In germline, CDR1 is MRHNA, CDR2 SNTAGT. CDR3 sequence (DNA): TGTGCCAGCAGTGACTCTAGCGGGGGGGCAGATACGCAGTATTTT. Protein product: CASSDSSGGADTQYF.

The chain employs TRBV6-5 and TRBJ1-5; possible D gene TRBD1, 6 bases. Germline CDR1 is MNHEY and CDR2 is SVGAGI. The V gene lost 2 bases and the J gene lost 9 bases, with 8 bases spanning the gap. The CDR3 spans 12 residues. The CDR3 sequence: CASSYEDRPQHF. The CDR3 DNA reads TGTGCCAGCAGTTACGAGGACAGGCCCCAGCATTTT.

DNA for the CDR3: TGTGCCAGCAGTCCTACAGGGGTAGGCTATGGCTACACCTTC. This encodes CASSPTGVGYGYTF. The J gene is TRBJ1-2, the V gene TRBV28; 7 positions match TRBD1. The CDR3 is made up of 14 amino acids. Losses at the gene ends were 5 bases for V and 4 bases for J; bases not matched to a gene: 7. Germline values: CDR1 MDHEN, CDR2 SYDVKM.

The chain couples TRBV28 to TRBJ2-2; 9 nucleotides line up with TRBD2. The CDR3 covers 15 residues. V dropped 3 bases and J dropped 5; count of bases not matched to a gene: 4. Looked up from germline, CDR1 is MDHEN and CDR2 is SYDVKM. For the CDR3, the DNA is TGTGCCAGCAGTTTGGGGACTAGCATAACCGGGGAGCTGTTTTTT. It specifies CASSLGTSITGELFF.